The clone carrying this T cell receptor (beta chain) was seen repeatedly, ten times or more. Its specificity is not known. This sample stems from a study of T cell repertoires in cytomegalovirus infection. Study summary: Matching HLA type, along with CMV infection, was indicated by public TCR beta signatures.

V dropped 5 bases and J dropped 4 bases, with 11 bases sitting between them. CDR1 is SGHVS, CDR2 FQNEAQ, per germline. The CDR3 spans 14 residues. TCRdb independently ran MiXCR on the reads; one entry per CDR3 protein. The sample has 310,000 or so distinct CDR3 sequences, roughly a tenth seen once. Findings and limits, study-wide: Dominating the ex vivo response were HLA-C-restricted CMV-specific TCR beta clonotypes. Based on cumulative public TCR beta family frequency, carriers of CMV plus the relevant HLA were identified.

The gene calls are TRBV7-8 and TRBJ1-4; D might be TRBD1 (6 bases). The source of this sequence is a human donor in good health (CMV status not recorded). Some clones in this sample may be carry-over from other donors' samples. The sequencing sample was made of PBMCs. DNA for the CDR3: TGTGCCAGCAGCCAAGGGGGGGGTAATGAAAAACTGTTTTTT. This translates into CASSQGGGNEKLFF.